The sample holds a few counts of the clone carrying this TCR beta chain. Germline V gene lookup returns CDR1 SEHNR and CDR2 FQNEAQ (reference sequence). With 5 bases removed from V and 6 bases from J, the gap between germline ends came to 4 bases. The CDR3 sequence is 11 residues long. This entry belongs to a study of blood T cell repertoires in COVID-19. Per the original data handling: Nucleated cell counts were estimated from reference gene primer amplification. Sequencing used immunoSEQ multiplex PCR; TCRdb keeps in-frame clones, though not all of them. The V and J calls and clone size were taken over from that table, and D and trimming were inferred from the DNA. The table includes 200,000 to 250,000 clones, about 80% detected once.

Material for sequencing was peripheral blood. The sequence was obtained from a woman aged 60-75 years with acute or convalescent COVID-19. The V gene is TRBV7-9, the J gene TRBJ1-4; D unclear. CDR3 region: CASSRDEKLFF. The CDR3 bases are TGTGCCAGCAGCCGGGATGAAAAACTGTTTTTT.